The rows below give T cell receptor beta chains drawn from one sample of a study of immune evolution from preneoplasia to lung adenocarcinoma. Some clones are missing from TCRdb's copy, which holds only in-frame ones; the method was immunoSEQ multiplex PCR. Of approximately 4,300 clones listed, approximately 83% were seen once; the top ten hold 2.5% to 3.5%. Sequencing used FFPE minimally invasive lung adenocarcinoma tissue. The receptors derive from a person between 55 and 70 years old with lung adenocarcinoma. The CDR3 runs from the conserved cysteine through the conserved F or W. The D gene is left open where the match is weak. Clone size, where shown, is once, few, many, or a class for clones that have expanded.

- TRBJ2-1 TRBD2 TRBV30 TGTGCCTGGACAGAAATTAGCGGGAAGTACAATGAGCAGTTCTTC CAWTEISGKYNEQFF
- TRBJ1-1 - TRBV6-4 TGTGCCAGCAGTGACTCGAAAAAGAACACTGAAGCTTTCTTT CASSDSKKNTEAFF
- TRBJ2-1 TRBD1 TRBV15 TGTGCCACCAGCAGGGCACAGGGGGCATTCTACAATGAGCAGTTCTTC CATSRAQGAFYNEQFF
- TRBJ2-3 - TRBV29-1 TGCAGCGTTGAGCCGTTTGGGGGCAGGGTCGGGAATACGCAGTATTTT CSVEPFGGRVGNTQYF
- TRBJ2-3 TRBD1 TRBV28 TGTGCCAGCAGCGGACAGGACACAGATACGCAGTATTTT CASSGQDTDTQYF
- TRBJ2-3 - TRBV10-1 TGCGCCAGCAGTGAGGCGGATAACACAGATACGCAGTATTTT CASSEADNTDTQYF
- TRBJ2-7 - TRBV13 TGTGCCAGCAGCTTAGGGGATTGGACCTACGAGCAGTACTTC CASSLGDWTYEQYF
- TRBJ2-3 - TRBV6-6 TGTGCCAGCAGTTACGATGGCGGGTCCAAGCGATATACGCAGTATTTT CASSYDGGSKRYTQYF
- TRBJ2-2 TRBD2 TRBV27 TGTGCCAGCAGTGCACTAGCGACAGTCACCGGGGAGCTGTTTTTT CASSALATVTGELFF
- TRBJ2-1 - TRBV2 TGTGCCAGCAGTGATGGGGGGTCCTACAATGAGCAGTTCTTC CASSDGGSYNEQFF
once TRBJ2-2 - TRBV2 TGTGCCAGCAGTGATCCAGCGAACACCGGGGAGCTGTTTTTT CASSDPANTGELFF
- TRBJ2-7 - TRBV6-1 TGTGCCAGCAATCAAGGGGCCGGGTACGAGCAGTACTTC CASNQGAGYEQYF
- TRBJ1-5 - TRBV27 TGTGCCAGCAGTATTGAAATTCATCAGCCCCAGCATTTT CASSIEIHQPQHF
- TRBJ2-1 - TRBV7-9 TGTGCCAGCAGCTTAGAGGCGGGGGGGACAGGGTACTCCAATGAGCAGTTCTTC CASSLEAGGTGYSNEQFF
- TRBJ2-2 - TRBV5-1 TGCGCCAGCAGCTTCGGAACGGGAGAGGGCACCGGGGAGCTGTTTTTT CASSFGTGEGTGELFF
- TRBJ1-2 TRBD1 TRBV19 TGTGCCAGTAGTATCGCCGGGACAGGGGGAGGCTACACCTTC CASSIAGTGGGYTF
- TRBJ2-5 - TRBV19 TGTGCCAGTAGTATAGGCGGCAGGTCCCAAGAGACCCAGTACTTC CASSIGGRSQETQYF
- TRBJ1-5 - TRBV15 TGTGCCACCAGACGTGAACGGGCAGGCCTAAGCAATCAGCCCCAGCATTTT CATRRERAGLSNQPQHF
- TRBJ2-5 - TRBV5-6 TGTGCCAGCAGCTTGGTTCTTTCGGGACCCAAGTACCAAGAGACCCAGTACTTC CASSLVLSGPKYQETQYF
- TRBJ2-3 TRBD2 TRBV5-6 TGTGCCAGCAGCTTACTAGCGGGCACAGATACGCAGTATTTT CASSLLAGTDTQYF
- TRBJ2-2 - TRBV6-1 TGTGCCAGCAGTGAAGTAGGGGACTTCTACACCGGGGAGCTGTTTTTT CASSEVGDFYTGELFF
- TRBJ2-2 - TRBV5-6 TGTGCCAGCAGCTTAAGGGCTAGGATGATGAACACCGGGGAGCTGTTTTTT CASSLRARMMNTGELFF
- TRBJ2-3 - TRBV30 TGTGCCTGGAGTGTGGGTGTCACAGATACGCAGTATTTT CAWSVGVTDTQYF
- TRBJ2-3 TRBD2 TRBV11-1 TGTGCCAGCAGCTTAGATGACGGGGGGGATACGCAGTATTTT CASSLDDGGDTQYF
- TRBJ2-1 - TRBV14 TGTGCCAGCAGCGAAGAGGCTTACCCCTACAATGAGCAGTTCTTC CASSEEAYPYNEQFF
- TRBJ1-3 - TRBV7-9 TGTGCCAGCAGCTTACAGGGGACTGGAAACACCATATATTTT CASSLQGTGNTIYF
- TRBJ1-1 - TRBV10-3 TGTGCCATCAGGAACAGTAAGAACACTGAAGCTTTCTTT CAIRNSKNTEAFF
- TRBJ2-7 - TRBV15 TGTGCCACCAGCAGAGAGGGTAAGGACGAGCAGTACTTC CATSREGKDEQYF
- TRBJ2-3 TRBD2 TRBV9 TGTGCCAGCAGCGTAGAGGCTAGCGGAGATACGCAGTATTTT CASSVEASGDTQYF
once TRBJ1-2 - TRBV28 TGTGCCGCGACAGGAACCCTGATTTATGGCTACACCTTC CAATGTLIYGYTF
- TRBJ1-1 - TRBV2 TGTGCCAGCAGTGAACGCGGGGAGGTGAACACTGAAGCTTTCTTT CASSERGEVNTEAFF
- TRBJ2-2 - TRBV2 TGTGCCAGCAGTGAGACTGAGAACACCGGGGAGCTGTTTTTT CASSETENTGELFF
once TRBJ2-5 - TRBV2 TGTGCCAGCAGTGAAAACAAGCAAGAGACCCAGTACTTC CASSENKQETQYF
- TRBJ2-1 TRBD2 TRBV27 TGTGCCAGCAGCCTGATAGCGGGAGGTTACAATGAGCAGTTCTTC CASSLIAGGYNEQFF
- TRBJ1-2 TRBD1 TRBV10-3 TGTGCCATCAGTGAATCGACAGGGGGCCGGGGCTACACCTTC CAISESTGGRGYTF
- TRBJ2-5 - TRBV28 TGTGCCAGCATTAGAGGCAGACAAGAGACCCAGTACTTC CASIRGRQETQYF
- TRBJ1-3 - TRBV5-6 TGTGCCAGCAGCTTACGGGCTGCTGGAAACACCATATATTTT CASSLRAAGNTIYF
once TRBJ2-2 - TRBV4-3 TGCGCCAGCAGCCAAGAGGGGGCGGGGCATAGGGGCGGGGAGCTGTTTTTT CASSQEGAGHRGGELFF
few TRBJ2-1 TRBD2 TRBV29-1 TGCAGCGTTGAAGGCCTAGCGGTTAACAATGAGCAGTTCTTC CSVEGLAVNNEQFF
- TRBJ2-3 - TRBV7-3 TGTGCCAGCAGCTTAGAGAGGGGTACGCAGTATTTT CASSLERGTQYF
- TRBJ2-5 - TRBV30 TGTGCCTGGGCGACAGGGAGGGGAGAGACCCAGTACTTC CAWATGRGETQYF
- TRBJ2-7 - TRBV10-1 TGCGCCAGCAGGGGAACTAGCTCCGAGCAGTACTTC CASRGTSSEQYF
few TRBJ1-5 - TRBV7-8 TGTGCCAGCAGCTGGATACAGGGACCCAGTCAGCCCCAGCATTTT CASSWIQGPSQPQHF
once TRBJ2-3 TRBD2 TRBV5-4 TGTGCCAGCAGCTCCAGGACTAGCGAACGTACGCAGTATTTT CASSSRTSERTQYF
- TRBJ2-5 TRBD2 TRBV5-6 TGTGCCAGCAGCTTGGAGGGAGGGCCGTGGGAGCAGTACTTC CASSLEGGPWEQYF
few TRBJ2-3 - TRBV13 TGTGCCAGCAGCAGATCAGGGGTGGATACGCAGTATTTT CASSRSGVDTQYF
- TRBJ2-7 - TRBV18 TGTGCCAGCTCACCACCCAGCGTATCCTACGAGCAGTACTTC CASSPPSVSYEQYF
- TRBJ2-5 TRBD1 TRBV29-1 TGCAGCGTTGAACAACAGGGGTGGGAGACCCAGTACTTC CSVEQQGWETQYF
once TRBJ2-3 - TRBV7-9 TGTGCCAGCAGCTTAGACCCAGCCAGGACTAGCACAGATACGCAGTATTTT CASSLDPARTSTDTQYF
- TRBJ2-3 - TRBV7-7 TGTGCTAGCAGTTCAACCTTCACAGATACGCAGTATTTT CASSSTFTDTQYF
few TRBJ2-5 TRBD1 TRBV30 TGTGCCTGGGGACAGGGGGTAAAGCAAGAGACCCAGTACTTC CAWGQGVKQETQYF
- TRBJ2-2 - TRBV7-8 TGTGCCAGCAGCTTGGGGGCCCGGGGCACCGGGGAGCTGTTTTTT CASSLGARGTGELFF
- TRBJ2-1 TRBD1 TRBV7-8 TGTGCCAGCAGTATCCGGGACAGGGGGACTGAGCAGTTCTTC CASSIRDRGTEQFF
- TRBJ2-1 TRBD2 TRBV5-8 TGTGCCAGCAGCTCCACCGGGACTAGCTCCAATGAGCAGTTCTTC CASSSTGTSSNEQFF
- TRBJ2-1 - TRBV6-5 TGTGCCAGCAGTTACTCAAGGACTATCAATGAGCAGTTCTTC CASSYSRTINEQFF
few TRBJ2-7 - TRBV28 TGTGCCAGCAGTTTATCAGAAGGACAGTCCTACGAGCAGTACTTC CASSLSEGQSYEQYF
- TRBJ1-1 - TRBV28 TGTGCCAGCTCCAAGAGGGACCGGACTGAAGCTTTCTTT CASSKRDRTEAFF
- TRBJ2-3 - TRBV11-2 TGTGCCAGCAGCTTAGCCCCAGGGCGCGATACGCAGTATTTT CASSLAPGRDTQYF
- TRBJ2-7 TRBD1 TRBV10-3 TGTGCCATCAGTTCTCCCGGGACAGGGCCCTACGAGCAGTACTTC CAISSPGTGPYEQYF